These T cell receptor beta chains were read from a single sample in a study of OX40 agonist ivuxolimab in advanced cancers. TCRdb's table, derived via immunoSEQ multiplex PCR, lists solely in-frame clones and lacks some. Among about 100,000 clones listed, less than 95% were seen once. Sequences were derived from CD4+ or CD8+ T cells sorted from blood, sampled in a trial of the OX40 agonist ivuxolimab. The receptors derive from an adult with an advanced solid tumor such as melanoma, head and neck, liver or kidney cancer. The CDR3 runs from the conserved cysteine through the conserved F or W. D genes are given only for firm matches. Clone sizes are given selectively: once, few, many, or a class where the clone is expanded.

. TRBJ2-2 TRBV7-6 TRBD2 CASSFYVLAGDDTGELFF TGTGCCAGCAGCTTTTATGTACTAGCGGGGGACGACACCGGGGAGCTGTTTTTT
. TRBJ2-5 TRBV18 TRBD2 CASSPPGSGGGETQYF TGTGCCAGCTCACCTCCAGGGAGCGGGGGAGGTGAGACCCAGTACTTC
. TRBJ2-7 TRBV18 . CASSPDRVGGEQYF TGTGCCAGCTCACCCGACAGGGTCGGGGGCGAGCAGTACTTC
. TRBJ1-4 TRBV5-4 . CASSPSGGATNEKLFF TGTGCCAGCAGCCCGAGCGGCGGAGCAACTAATGAAAAACTGTTTTTT
. TRBJ2-1 TRBV27 . CASRQQGRGSYNEQFF TGTGCCAGCAGGCAACAGGGGAGGGGGTCCTACAATGAGCAGTTCTTC
. TRBJ2-3 TRBV4-3 . CASSHRDSRVDTQYF TGCGCCAGCAGCCATCGGGACTCCCGCGTAGATACGCAGTATTTT
. TRBJ1-1 TRBV18 . CASSDSRTEAFF TGTGCCAGCTCAGACAGCCGCACTGAAGCTTTCTTT
. TRBJ1-2 TRBV6-5 TRBD1 CASTTPGGYGYTF TGTGCCAGCACCACCCCAGGGGGCTATGGCTACACCTTC
. TRBJ2-1 TRBV5-4 . CASSLVGVRNEQFF TGTGCCAGCAGCTTGGTTGGGGTGCGTAATGAGCAGTTCTTC
. TRBJ2-3 TRBV25-1 TRBD2 CASSEYGTSGTDTQYF TGTGCCAGCAGTGAATATGGGACTAGCGGCACAGATACGCAGTATTTT
once TRBJ2-7 TRBV19 . CASRRGGDRLEQYF TGTGCCAGTAGAAGAGGCGGGGACCGACTCGAGCAGTACTTC
. TRBJ2-5 TRBV19 . CASSIAGLKETQYF TGTGCCAGTAGTATAGCCGGACTGAAAGAGACCCAGTACTTC
once TRBJ1-3 TRBV7-2 . CASSGGNRAFGNTIYF TGTGCCAGCAGCGGGGGAAACAGGGCTTTCGGAAACACCATATATTTT
. TRBJ2-1 TRBV28 . CASSLTRPYNEQFF TGTGCCAGCAGTTTAACTAGGCCCTACAATGAGCAGTTCTTC
. TRBJ2-1 TRBV27 TRBD2 CASRLMPQRDYNEQFF TGTGCCAGCAGACTTATGCCCCAGCGGGACTACAATGAGCAGTTCTTC
. TRBJ2-1 TRBV7-9 . CASSLRGVAYNEQFF TGTGCCAGCAGCTTAAGGGGGGTAGCCTACAATGAGCAGTTCTTC
. TRBJ1-1 TRBV2 . CASSSWELWTEAFF TGTGCCAGCAGTAGCTGGGAATTGTGGACTGAAGCTTTCTTT
. TRBJ2-3 TRBV27 . CASTGSYTDTQYF TGTGCCAGCACCGGCTCTTACACAGATACGCAGTATTTT
. TRBJ1-1 TRBV18 . CASSPPPGHTEAFF TGTGCCAGCTCACCACCCCCAGGGCACACTGAAGCTTTCTTT
. TRBJ1-6 TRBV30 . CAWIGGWPGSPLHF TGTGCCTGGATTGGGGGGTGGCCCGGCTCACCCCTCCACTTT
. TRBJ1-4 TRBV2 . CASSPTAEKLFF TGTGCCAGCAGTCCGACAGCTGAAAAACTGTTTTTT
. TRBJ2-2 TRBV10-2 TRBD1 CASRKPPGQGGTGELFF TGCGCCAGCAGAAAGCCCCCGGGACAGGGTGGTACCGGGGAGCTGTTTTTT
. TRBJ1-1 TRBV9 . CASSRGGVSATEAFF TGTGCCAGCAGCCGAGGGGGGGTGAGTGCCACTGAAGCTTTCTTT
. TRBJ1-4 TRBV2 . CASSVQTTNEKLFF TGTGCCAGCAGTGTTCAGACAACTAATGAAAAACTGTTTTTT
. TRBJ2-5 TRBV12-5 . CASGLEVETQYF TGTGCTAGTGGTTTGGAGGTAGAGACCCAGTACTTC
. TRBJ2-1 TRBV4-3 TRBD2 CASSQGAGTSYNEQFF TGCGCCAGCAGCCAAGGGGCCGGGACTAGCTACAATGAGCAGTTCTTC
few TRBJ1-5 TRBV18 . CASSDSPGNQPQHF TGTGCCAGCTCTGACTCCCCTGGCAATCAGCCCCAGCATTTT
. TRBJ2-5 TRBV5-1 TRBD2 CASGTGGETQYF TGCGCCAGCGGTACGGGAGGGGAGACCCAGTACTTC
. TRBJ2-5 TRBV13 . CASSRGETQYF TGTGCCAGCAGCCGTGGGGAGACCCAGTACTTC
. TRBJ2-1 TRBV7-3 TRBD2 CASSLGASGYNEQFF TGTGCCAGCAGCTTAGGGGCTAGCGGGTACAATGAGCAGTTCTTC
once TRBJ1-2 TRBV7-2 . CASSRLGALSYGYTF TGTGCCAGCAGCCGCTTGGGGGCCCTATCCTATGGCTACACCTTC
. TRBJ2-1 TRBV19 TRBD2 CASTGGETYNEQFF TGTGCCAGTACTGGGGGGGAAACCTACAATGAGCAGTTCTTC
. TRBJ2-1 TRBV28 . CASRSWDNEQFF TGTGCCAGCAGGTCCTGGGACAATGAGCAGTTCTTC
. TRBJ2-7 TRBV7-6 TRBD1 CASSLRQGTYEQYF TGTGCCAGCAGCTTACGACAGGGTACCTACGAGCAGTACTTC
. TRBJ1-2 TRBV15 TRBD1 CATSRTGSNYGYTF TGTGCCACCAGCAGGACAGGGTCAAACTATGGCTACACCTTC
. TRBJ1-5 TRBV6-5 TRBD1 CASRGQLNQPQHF TGTGCCAGCAGGGGACAGCTCAATCAGCCCCAGCATTTT